Presented here are 9 T cell receptor beta chains from one specimen sequenced in a study of CD8 T cells in ankylosing spondylitis. Via MiXCR, TCRdb re-called the 5' RACE reads, giving one row per CDR3 protein. Among about 130,000 distinct CDR3 sequences listed, 7% to 10% were seen once. Input material: blood, either unsorted or a sorted T cell fraction (not recorded which). The receptors were gathered from a male donor with ankylosing spondylitis or in good health (not recorded which).

This clonotype was counted at least ten times. This rearrangement joins TRBV20-1 to TRBJ2-1; D may be TRBD2 (5 bases). Trimming took 5 bases from V and 14 from J, leaving 10 bases between them. Germline V gives CDR1 DFQATT, CDR2 SNEGSKA (reference sequence). CDR3 length: 9 residues. The DNA of the CDR3 is TGCAGTGCTCCCGGGATTGAGTTCTTC. Amino acid sequence: CSAPGIEFF.

This clonotype was observed many times. A read error may account for a junction end that differs from germline. The chain links TRBV7-2 to TRBJ2-1, with TRBD2 matching 13 bases. The CDR3 has 12 amino acids. The germline V gene encodes CDR1 SGHTA and CDR2 FQGNSA. The CDR3 nucleotides are TGTGCCAGCAGCACCTCGACTAGCGGGAGGTCCTTC. It specifies CASSTSTSGRSF. Variable domain in full (rest from reference TRBV7-2 and TRBJ2-1): GAGVSQSPSNKVTEKGKDVELRCDPISGHTALYWYRQSLGQGLEFLIYFQGNSAPDKSGLPSDRFSAERTGGSVSTLTIQRTQQEDSAVYLCASSTSTSGRSFGPGTRLTVL.

This clonotype was recorded many times. V gene TRBV7-8 combines with J gene TRBJ2-7; D is perhaps TRBD2 (5 bases). CDR1 is SGHVS and CDR2 is FQNEAQ in the germline V gene. The CDR3 covers 14 residues. V was pared by 2 bases and J by 0 bases, with 8 bases between. CDR3 DNA sequence: TGTGCCAGCAGCTTACAGCGGTCCTCCTACGAGCAGTACTTC. Translating gives CASSLQRSSYEQYF.

The sample holds many counts of this clonotype. The rearrangement uses TRBV12-3 or TRBV12-4 and TRBJ1-3; D remains ambiguous. The germline V and J ends were trimmed by 3 bases and 1 base, with 7 bases remaining between them. There are 14 residues in the CDR3. CDR3 region: CASSLGLSGNTIYF. For the CDR3, the DNA is TGTGCCAGCAGTTTGGGGTTATCTGGAAACACCATATATTTT.

This clonotype was seen ten or more times. This sequence joins TRBV2 and TRBJ2-1; perhaps TRBD2 as D (6 bases). CDR3 length equals 13 residues. Looked up from germline, CDR1 is SNHLY and CDR2 is FYNNEI. Trimming took off 2 bases at V and 9 bases at J, with 11 bases between the two ends. As DNA, the CDR3 is TGTGCCAGCAGTGAATGGGGACTTGGTGAGCAGTTCTTC. Its translation is CASSEWGLGEQFF.

This clonotype was counted many times. The CDR3 protein is CSARKGGANVLTF. The DNA for the CDR3 is TGCAGTGCTAGAAAGGGGGGGGCCAACGTCCTGACTTTC. This sequence joins TRBV20-1 and TRBJ2-6; possible D gene TRBD1, 5 bases. This CDR3 contains 13 residues. Trimming stripped 2 bases from V and 4 bases from J, with 6 bases between. Germline V gene data show CDR1 as DFQATT and CDR2 as SNEGSKA (reference sequence).

The table lists this clonotype with many counts. The chain combines TRBV12-3 or TRBV12-4 with TRBJ2-3, with 10 bases aligning to TRBD2. The CDR3 sequence is 17 residues long. With V trimmed by 3 bases and J by 2 bases, 8 bases remained unmatched. CDR3 nucleotide sequence: TGTGCCAGCAGTTTCCTAGGGACTAGCGAGTACACAGATACGCAGTATTTT. This codes for CASSFLGTSEYTDTQYF.

This clonotype was counted ten times or more. The chain links TRBV5-1 to TRBJ1-1; D perhaps matches TRBD1 (5 bases). Germline assignment: CDR1 SGHRS and CDR2 YFSETQ. V was shortened by 5 bases and J by 1 base, with 18 bases between the two germline ends. The CDR3 spans 16 residues. Written as DNA, the CDR3 is TGCGCCAGCAGTTTCGGGCCGACAGCTCCGAACACTGAAGCTTTCTTT. As protein: CASSFGPTAPNTEAFF.

This clonotype was recorded at least ten times. V gene TRBV12-3 or TRBV12-4 combines with J gene TRBJ1-5; D is uncertain. The CDR3 spans 11 residues. Trimming cost V 4 bases and J 9 bases, with 7 bases left between them. CDR3 bases: TGTGCCAGCAGTTACCGGGGGCCCCAGCATTTT. It encodes CASSYRGPQHF.